A single sample is the source of the 5 T cell receptor beta chains below, sequenced in a study of response to subunit inactivated influenza vaccine. TCRdb fed the RT-PCR reads into MiXCR, producing one record per CDR3 protein. The sample carries a few hundred thousand distinct CDR3 sequences, 12% to 15% recorded once. The specimen was PBMCs from blood, collected 11 to 12 days after vaccination. Every receptor here comes from a man aged 50 or older who received an inactivated influenza vaccine.

This chain connects TRBV29-1 to TRBJ1-1; perhaps TRBD1 as D (5 bases). Trimming took off 2 bases at V and 6 bases at J, with 19 bases between the two ends. CDR1 and CDR2 from the germline V gene are SQVTM and ANQGSEA. The CDR3 spans 15 residues. CDR3 sequence: CSVEYLSRAGAEAFF. The CDR3 DNA reads as TGCAGCGTTGAATACCTAAGCAGGGCTGGCGCTGAAGCTTTCTTT.

The rearrangement joins TRBV10-3 to TRBJ2-3; 9 bases fit TRBD1. This CDR3 region has 15 residues. V lost 2 bases and J lost 3; bases outside the gene matches: 3. CDR1 and CDR2 from the germline V gene are ENHRY and SYGVKD. The CDR3 region is CAISENRGRTDTQYF. In DNA form, the CDR3 reads TGTGCCATCAGTGAGAACAGGGGGCGGACAGATACGCAGTATTTT.

The chain employs TRBV30 and TRBJ2-5; perhaps TRBD2 as D (6 bases). Trimming left V 5 bases short and J 1 base short, with 8 bases between. Germline CDR1 is GTSNPN and CDR2 is SVGIG (reference sequence). The CDR3 extends over 12 amino acids. The CDR3 loop is CAWAGLQETQYF. The CDR3 DNA sequence: TGTGCCTGGGCGGGACTCCAAGAGACCCAGTACTTC.

This clonotype was found many times. The chain uses TRBV12-3 or TRBV12-4 and TRBJ2-1, with D maybe TRBD1 (5 bases). The ends were cut back, 5 bases at V and 8 bases at J, with 19 bases in the middle. This CDR3 contains 15 residues. This CDR3 is CASSGTGDVNDEQFF. DNA for the CDR3: TGTGCCAGCAGTGGAACAGGTGACGTTAACGATGAGCAGTTCTTC.

The chain joins TRBV28 to TRBJ2-1; the D is unclear. Germline V gene sequence: CDR1 MDHEN, CDR2 SYDVKM. Trimming left V 4 bases short and J 10 bases short, with 8 bases between. The CDR3 runs to 11 residues. The chain's CDR3 is CASSSFVEQFF. CDR3 bases: TGTGCCAGCAGTTCTTTCGTGGAGCAGTTCTTC.